Below, 3 T cell receptor beta chains from the same sample are listed, as sequenced in a study of T cell repertoires in cytomegalovirus infection. Each CDR3 protein is one row after TCRdb ran MiXCR on the reads. In the table there are hundreds of thousands of distinct CDR3 sequences, around 11% of which are singletons. Sequenced input: PBMCs. The receptors were sampled from a human donor in good health (CMV status not recorded). Some clones in this sample may be carry-over from other donors' samples.

The sample holds many counts of this clonotype. The chain combines TRBV7-6 with TRBJ2-6; 7 bases map to TRBD1. CDR3 size: 18 residues. Trimming took 2 bases from V and 1 from J; bases not matched to a gene: 8. Germline V gives CDR1 SGHVS, CDR2 FNYEAQ. The CDR3 loop is CASSLQGDRLSGANVLTF. The CDR3 nucleotides read TGTGCCAGCAGCTTACAGGGGGATCGCTTGTCTGGGGCCAACGTCCTGACTTTC.

This clonotype showed up just a few times. The chain joins TRBV24-1 to TRBJ2-3, with 8 bases that match TRBD2. The germline CDR1 and CDR2 sequences are KGHDR and SFDVKD. Trimming cost V 5 bases and J 2 bases; bases outside gene matches: 5. The CDR3 has 15 amino acids. The CDR3 sequence is CATSVLAGPTDTQYF. The CDR3 DNA reads as TGTGCCACCAGTGTCTTAGCGGGACCCACAGATACGCAGTATTTT.

The rearrangement links TRBV12-5 to TRBJ1-5; weak D call: TRBD1 (5 bases). The CDR3 consists of 14 residues. Germline V lookup: CDR1 LGHNT, CDR2 FRNRAP. Trimming took 6 bases from V and 7 from J, leaving 16 bases between them. CDR3 DNA sequence: TGTGCTAGTGGCTCTGACATTTCAGGGCAGCCCCAGCATTTT. Translating gives CASGSDISGQPQHF.